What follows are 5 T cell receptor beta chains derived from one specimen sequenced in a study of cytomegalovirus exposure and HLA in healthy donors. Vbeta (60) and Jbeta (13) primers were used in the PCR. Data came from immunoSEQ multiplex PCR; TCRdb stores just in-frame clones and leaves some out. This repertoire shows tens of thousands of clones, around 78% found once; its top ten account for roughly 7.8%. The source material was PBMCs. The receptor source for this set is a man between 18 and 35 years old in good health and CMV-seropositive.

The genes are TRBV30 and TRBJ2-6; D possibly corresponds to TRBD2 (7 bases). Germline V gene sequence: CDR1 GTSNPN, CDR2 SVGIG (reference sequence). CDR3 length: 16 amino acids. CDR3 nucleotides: TGTACACTATCCGAGGGGGGGCACTCTGGGGCCAACGTCCTGACTTTC. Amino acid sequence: CTLSEGGHSGANVLTF.

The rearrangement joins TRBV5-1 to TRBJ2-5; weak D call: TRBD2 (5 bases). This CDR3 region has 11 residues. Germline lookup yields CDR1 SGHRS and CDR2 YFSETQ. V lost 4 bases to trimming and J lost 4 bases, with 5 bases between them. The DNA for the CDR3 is TGCGCCAGCAGCGGAGGAGAGACCCAGTACTTC. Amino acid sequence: CASSGGETQYF.

In DNA form, the CDR3 reads TGTGCCATCAGTGATCCCCCAGGCGTCTATGGCTACACCTTC. Its protein product is CAISDPPGVYGYTF. The gene calls are TRBV10-3 and TRBJ1-2; D gene unclear. The V gene's germline CDR1 is ENHRY and CDR2 SYGVKD. CDR3 length: 14 amino acids. The V end lost 3 bases, the J end lost 4 bases, and 12 bases lay between the germline ends.

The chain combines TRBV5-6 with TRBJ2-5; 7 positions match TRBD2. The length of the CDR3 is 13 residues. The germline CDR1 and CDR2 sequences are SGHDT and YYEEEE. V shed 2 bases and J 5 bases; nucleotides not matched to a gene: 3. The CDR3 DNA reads TGTGCCAGCAGCTTAAGGGGAGGGGAGACCCAGTACTTC. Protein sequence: CASSLRGGETQYF.

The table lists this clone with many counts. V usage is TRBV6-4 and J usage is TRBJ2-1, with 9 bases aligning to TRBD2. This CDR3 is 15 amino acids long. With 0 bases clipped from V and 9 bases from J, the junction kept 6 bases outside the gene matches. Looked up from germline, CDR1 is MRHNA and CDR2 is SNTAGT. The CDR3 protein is CASSDSMAGGSEQFF. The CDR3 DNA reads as TGTGCCAGCAGTGACTCGATGGCGGGAGGGTCTGAGCAGTTCTTC.